The rows below give T cell receptor beta chains drawn from one sample of a study of response to subunit inactivated influenza vaccine. Using its own MiXCR run on the RT-PCR reads, TCRdb lists one record per CDR3 protein. The sample includes 550,000 to 650,000 distinct CDR3 sequences, about an eighth of them seen just once. The material sequenced was PBMCs from blood, taken on the day of vaccination. These receptors were collected from a man aged 45-65 years who received an inactivated influenza vaccine. The CDR3 runs from the conserved cysteine through the conserved F or W. A D gene is named only where the DNA matches it firmly. A clone size is listed for some rows: how often the clone was seen (once, few, many), or a class if it is expanded.

>NA|NA|TRBJ2-1|TRBV20-1
TGCAGTGCTAGAGATCGAGGGCAGAAAATTTACAATGAGCAGTTCTTC
CSARDRGQKIYNEQFF
>NA|many|TRBJ2-1|TRBV28
TGTGCCAGCAGTCAACTAGGCGAGCAGTTCTTC
CASSQLGEQFF
>NA|NA|TRBJ1-1|TRBV7-9
TGTGCCAGCAGCTTTCGGGGTTTGGTCGAAGCTTTCTTT
CASSFRGLVEAFF
>NA|NA|TRBJ2-2|TRBV6-1
TGTGCCAGCAGTGCCCCACCTAACCAGGGGTCCGACCTCACCGGGGAGCTGTTTTTT
CASSAPPNQGSDLTGELFF
>NA|once|TRBJ2-2|TRBV6-1
TGTGCCAGCCCGGGACCCGATCTTGGCACCGGGGAGCTGTTTTTT
CASPGPDLGTGELFF
>TRBD1|NA|TRBJ1-6|TRBV20-1
TGCAGTGCTCGCCGGGACAGGGCTTCACCCCTCCACTTT
CSARRDRASPLHF
>NA|NA|TRBJ2-3|TRBV4-3
TGCGCCAGCAGCCAAGACCCTTCGCGGGTTCTCACAGATACGCAGTATTTT
CASSQDPSRVLTDTQYF
>TRBD1|few|TRBJ2-3|TRBV10-3
TGTGCCATCAGAGGGGACAGGGATCGGGATACGCAGTATTTT
CAIRGDRDRDTQYF
>NA|few|TRBJ2-7|TRBV18
TGTGCCAGCTCACCCGGGGGCGGGCAGTACTTC
CASSPGGGQYF
>TRBD1|many|TRBJ1-2|TRBV6-2/TRBV6-3
TGTGCCAGCAGTCCCGGACAGGGGCCTGGCTACACCTTC
CASSPGQGPGYTF
>NA|few|TRBJ2-3|TRBV5-1
TGCGCCAGCGCACTCGGACCTAGCACAGATACGCAGTATTTT
CASALGPSTDTQYF
>TRBD2|NA|TRBJ2-1|TRBV4-2
TGTGCCAGCAGCTCGGGACTAGCGGGGGATGAGCAGTTCTTC
CASSSGLAGDEQFF
>TRBD2|few|TRBJ2-7|TRBV6-5
TGTGCCAGCAGTTATTCCGGGAGGCGCGAGCAGTACTTC
CASSYSGRREQYF
>NA|few|TRBJ2-7|TRBV5-1
TGCGCCAGCAGCTTGGCCCAGCTCGACGAGCAGTACTTC
CASSLAQLDEQYF
>NA|NA|TRBJ2-1|TRBV5-1
TGCGCCAGCAGCGCCGGATGGAGTAGGTCATTCAACAATGAGCAGTTCTTC
CASSAGWSRSFNNEQFF
>TRBD2|NA|TRBJ2-2|TRBV5-1
TGCGCCAGCCACGTAGCGGGCGCGAACACCGGGGAGCTGTTTTTT
CASHVAGANTGELFF
>TRBD2|few|TRBJ2-3|TRBV10-3
TGTGCCATCACGCCTAGCGGGGACACAGATACGCAGTATTTT
CAITPSGDTDTQYF
>NA|NA|TRBJ2-5|TRBV6-6
TGTGCCAGCAGTTTTCAGGGGGAGACCCAGTACTTC
CASSFQGETQYF
>TRBD1|NA|TRBJ1-1|TRBV5-4
TGTGCCAGCATCAAGACAGGGAGCACTGAAGCTTTCTTT
CASIKTGSTEAFF
>TRBD1|NA|TRBJ2-7|TRBV30
TGTGCCTGGGGGACAGGGGTAACCTACGAGCAGTACTTC
CAWGTGVTYEQYF
>TRBD1|NA|TRBJ2-7|TRBV6-1
TGTGCCAGCAGCCTCGGACAGGGATCCCACCCACAGTACTTC
CASSLGQGSHPQYF
>NA|many|TRBJ2-1|TRBV28
TGTGCCAGCAGTCCGACAGACAGAGGCGGGCCTGGGGGGAATGAGCAGTTCTTC
CASSPTDRGGPGGNEQFF
>NA|few|TRBJ2-7|TRBV10-3
TGTGCCATCAGTGTTTCAGGATCCTACGAGCAGTACTTC
CAISVSGSYEQYF
>NA|few|TRBJ2-2|TRBV5-1
TGCGCCAGCAGCACGTCCCAGGAGAACACCGGGGAGCTGTTTTTT
CASSTSQENTGELFF
>NA|NA|TRBJ2-3|TRBV24-1
TGTGCCACCTCATCGCAGGAAGATACGCAGTATTTT
CATSSQEDTQYF
>NA|few|TRBJ2-1|TRBV7-9
TGTGCCAGCAGCTTAAATCTACGGGAGTGGTTGTTCTTC
CASSLNLREWLFF
>NA|NA|TRBJ1-2|TRBV20-1
TGCAGTGCCCGCGGGAGACAAAGCAACTATGGCTACACCTTC
CSARGRQSNYGYTF
>NA|few|TRBJ2-7|TRBV20-1
TGCAGTGCTAGAGTGACAGCCTACGAGCAGTACTTC
CSARVTAYEQYF
>NA|NA|TRBJ2-3|TRBV7-9
TGTGCCAGCAGCTTAAGGCAGGGGATTCCAGATACGCAGTATTTT
CASSLRQGIPDTQYF
>NA|few|TRBJ1-1|TRBV3-1
TGTGCCAGCAGCCAAGGGCAGGAGATGAACACTGAAGCTTTCTTT
CASSQGQEMNTEAFF
>NA|many|TRBJ2-7|TRBV4-1
TGCGCCAGCAGCTTACTTGAGGGGGCCTACGAGCAGTACTTC
CASSLLEGAYEQYF
>TRBD1|NA|TRBJ1-1|TRBV7-2
TGTGCCAGCAGCCAGGGACAGACGAACACTGAAGCTTTCTTT
CASSQGQTNTEAFF
>NA|NA|TRBJ1-1|TRBV5-8
TGTGCCAGCAGCCCGGTTGGTCGGGGGAACACTGAAGCTTTCTTT
CASSPVGRGNTEAFF
>NA|many|TRBJ2-3|TRBV5-1
TGCGCCAGCAGCTTGAGTGGCAAAAGTTCAGATACGCAGTATTTT
CASSLSGKSSDTQYF
>NA|many|TRBJ2-5|TRBV7-2
TGTGCCAGCAGCTTAGGAGGGGGGGGGCAAGAGACCCAGTACTTC
CASSLGGGGQETQYF
>TRBD2|few|TRBJ2-5|TRBV29-1
TGCAGCGTCGGACTAGCGGGGGGTCAAGAGACCCAGTACTTC
CSVGLAGGQETQYF
>NA|many|TRBJ2-7|TRBV4-3
TGCGCCAGCAGCCAGGCCCCGGGCCCAACCTACGAGCAGTACTTC
CASSQAPGPTYEQYF
>TRBD1|many|TRBJ2-2|TRBV12-3/TRBV12-4
TGTGCCAGCAGTTCCTACAGGGGCCATAACACCGGGGAGCTGTTTTTT
CASSSYRGHNTGELFF
>TRBD1|NA|TRBJ2-1|TRBV5-5
TGTGCCAGCAGACTCCGGCAGGGGGAAAACAATGAGCAGTTCTTC
CASRLRQGENNEQFF
>NA|few|TRBJ2-2|TRBV20-1
TGCAGTGCTAAGGACAGTCAAAAACGGAACACCGGGGAGCTGTTTTTT
CSAKDSQKRNTGELFF
>NA|large|TRBJ2-7|TRBV12-3/TRBV12-4
TGTGCCAGCAGCTCACAGATATACGAGCAGTACTTC
CASSSQIYEQYF
>NA|NA|TRBJ2-3|TRBV7-3
TGTGCCAGCATTCTCCCAGATACGCAGTATTTT
CASILPDTQYF
>NA|few|TRBJ2-2|TRBV11-2
TGTGCCAGCAGCTTAGAGCTTCTGGGGGCGGCTACCGGGGAGCTGTTTTTT
CASSLELLGAATGELFF
>NA|many|TRBJ2-1|TRBV20-1
TGCAGTGCTAGAGATCTCCCGAGGTCCCTACGCAATGAGCAGTTCTTC
CSARDLPRSLRNEQFF
>TRBD1|NA|TRBJ1-1|TRBV28
TGTGCCAGCACGTTTACAGGGGTCAACACTGAAGCTTTCTTT
CASTFTGVNTEAFF
>NA|few|TRBJ2-7|TRBV7-9
TGTGCCAGCAGCTTATTCAGGGGCGACGAGCAGTACTTC
CASSLFRGDEQYF
>NA|NA|TRBJ1-5|TRBV20-1
TGCAGTGCTATTCGACAGTCCTCAGCTCAGCCCCAGCATTTT
CSAIRQSSAQPQHF
>TRBD1|few|TRBJ1-5|TRBV20-1
TGCAGTGCCATAAGACAGGGGAGCAATCAGCCCCAGCATTTT
CSAIRQGSNQPQHF
>TRBD1|few|TRBJ2-1|TRBV4-3
TGCGCCAGCAGCCACTTACCACCGGGACAGGGTTACAATGAGCAGTTCTTC
CASSHLPPGQGYNEQFF
>NA|NA|TRBJ2-3|TRBV5-1
TGCGCCAGCAAAGAGGGCAACCTCGTCACAGATACGCAGTATTTT
CASKEGNLVTDTQYF
>NA|NA|TRBJ2-5|TRBV10-3
TGTGCCATCAGTGAGTCTATGTCGGGCCTACAAGAGACCCAGTACTTC
CAISESMSGLQETQYF
>NA|few|TRBJ2-3|TRBV24-1
TGTGCCACCAGTATTGGGTCAGAAACTAGCACAGATACGCAGTATTTT
CATSIGSETSTDTQYF
>NA|many|TRBJ2-7|TRBV5-8
TGTGCCAGCAGCAGGACAGAGTACGAGCAGTACTTC
CASSRTEYEQYF